A single sample gave rise to the 19 T cell receptor beta chains below, sequenced in a study of post-analysis software for immune sequencing data. Study-wide results and limits: Relative to controls, patients had 4 or 5 TRBV segments at higher frequency, with TRBV5-6, TRBV5-1 and TRBV20-1 among these.

Unique molecular identifiers were present in the TCR beta cDNA libraries. TCRdb fed the PCR reads into MiXCR, producing one record per CDR3 protein. This table has more than 500,000 distinct CDR3 sequences, less than 40% appearing once. Antigens of these TCRs are unknown. The material sequenced was blood. The source of these receptors is a girl aged 2-17 years with multiple sclerosis.

In nucleotides, the CDR3 is TGTGCCAGCAGTTACTCGGCCTTCTCTGGAAACACCATATATTTT. It encodes CASSYSAFSGNTIYF. V is TRBV6-5 and J is TRBJ1-3; D uncertain. Germline CDR1 and CDR2: MNHEY and SVGAGI. The CDR3 contains 15 residues. Trimming removed 0 bases at V and 0 bases at J, with 6 bases between.

The V call is TRBV10-1, the J call TRBJ1-1; D unclear. Between the trimmed V and J ends, which lost 3 bases and 0 bases, there was a span of 2 bases. Germline CDR1 and CDR2: WNHNN and SYGVQD (reference sequence). The CDR3 runs 12 residues. The CDR3 loop is CASSDLNTEAFF. As DNA, the CDR3 is TGCGCCAGCAGTGATCTGAACACTGAAGCTTTCTTT.

This clonotype was observed a handful of times. The chain couples TRBV24-1 to TRBJ1-2, with D tentatively TRBD1 (5 bases). This CDR3 has 14 residues. The ends were cut back, 4 bases at V and 3 bases at J, with 11 bases in the middle. Per the germline V gene, CDR1 is KGHDR and CDR2 is SFDVKD. The CDR3 protein is CATSDRDSDYGYTF. The CDR3, as DNA: TGTGCCACCAGTGACCGAGACAGTGACTATGGCTACACCTTC.

This chain connects TRBV6-2 or TRBV6-3 to TRBJ2-1; 9 bases line up with TRBD1. The germline gives CDR1 MNHEY, CDR2 SVGEGT. The CDR3 has 15 amino acids. The V gene end was trimmed by 1 base and the J gene end by 7 bases; junction bases not matched to a gene: 5. CDR3: CASSYFGTGLNEQFF. The DNA of the CDR3 is TGTGCCAGCAGTTACTTTGGGACAGGGCTGAATGAGCAGTTCTTC.

The rearrangement links TRBV7-9 to TRBJ2-1, with 8 bases aligning to TRBD1. The trim removed 5 bases at V and 4 bases at J, leaving 4 bases unmatched. Germline V gene lookup returns CDR1 SEHNR and CDR2 FQNEAQ (reference sequence). The CDR3 runs to 14 residues. The CDR3 spells CASSADREYNEQFF. The CDR3 nucleotides read TGTGCCAGCAGCGCGGACAGGGAGTACAATGAGCAGTTCTTC.

This clonotype was observed a handful of times. This chain joins TRBV10-3 and TRBJ2-6; D is ambiguous. The V gene's germline CDR1 is ENHRY and CDR2 SYGVKD. Trimming removed 0 bases from V and 0 bases from J, with 9 bases in between. This CDR3 comprises 17 residues. CDR3 in DNA: TGTGCCATCAGTGAGTCGACCCCGGTCTCTGGGGCCAACGTCCTGACTTTC. Encoded protein: CAISESTPVSGANVLTF.

V usage is TRBV12-3 or TRBV12-4 and J usage is TRBJ1-1; the D is unclear. V gave up 7 bases and J gave up 0 bases, with 15 bases separating them. The CDR3 totals 15 residues. CDR3 sequence: CASTSKRLLNTEAFF. The DNA for the CDR3 is TGTGCCAGCACCTCGAAGCGGTTGTTGAACACTGAAGCTTTCTTT.

This clonotype was picked up a small number of times. The chain recombines TRBV12-3 or TRBV12-4 with TRBJ2-5, with D perhaps TRBD1 or TRBD2 (5 bases each). The CDR3 length is 14 residues. Trimming pared 6 bases from V and 1 base from J, leaving 12 bases between. The chain's CDR3 is CASSRDGTQETQYF. The CDR3 coding sequence is TGTGCCAGCAGCCGTGACGGGACCCAAGAGACCCAGTACTTC.

The chain couples TRBV5-1 to TRBJ1-4; a possible D gene is TRBD1 (5 bases). The germline V gene encodes CDR1 SGHRS and CDR2 YFSETQ. Trimming stripped 4 bases from V and 7 bases from J, with 17 bases between. The CDR3 loop spans 15 amino acids. Here the CDR3 reads CASSPHGQVPEKLFF. CDR3 bases: TGCGCCAGCAGCCCACATGGACAAGTTCCTGAAAAACTGTTTTTT.

In its sample, this clonotype was seen many times. This rearrangement joins TRBV10-3 to TRBJ2-1; 14 positions match TRBD2. The CDR3 covers 13 residues. The germline V gene has CDR1 ENHRY and CDR2 SYGVKD. Trimming removed 9 bases from V and 7 bases from J; junction bases left unmatched: 2. The CDR3 DNA is TGTGCCATGCGGACTAGCGGGGGGAATGAGCAGTTCTTC. This gives the protein CAMRTSGGNEQFF.

This clonotype was seen a handful of times. The chain couples TRBV11-2 to TRBJ2-3, with 11 nucleotides matching TRBD2. CDR1 is SGHAT, CDR2 FQNNGV, per germline. Germline trimming cut 5 bases from V and 4 bases from J; bases unmatched to any gene: 5. This CDR3 contains 15 residues. CDR3 protein: CASSTLAGEPDTQYF. The DNA for the CDR3 is TGTGCCAGCAGCACACTAGCGGGGGAACCAGATACGCAGTATTTT.

The V gene is TRBV4-2, the J gene TRBJ1-1; 7 bases are shared with TRBD1. Trimming removed 0 bases from V and 0 bases from J; junction bases left unmatched: 4. The germline V gene encodes CDR1 LGHNA and CDR2 YNFKEQ. The CDR3 extends over 16 amino acids. The chain's CDR3 is CASSQETGPLNTEAFF. The CDR3 nucleotides read TGTGCCAGCAGCCAAGAGACAGGGCCTCTGAACACTGAAGCTTTCTTT.

J is TRBJ2-7 and V is TRBV6-6, with TRBD2 identical over 10 bases. The J segment lost 1 base and the V segment lost 2 bases, leaving 5 bases of the junction unmatched. Per the germline V gene, CDR1 is MNHNY and CDR2 is SVGAGI (reference sequence). The CDR3 loop spans 16 amino acids. The CDR3 DNA sequence: TGTGCCAGCAGTTACGCGGAACTAGCGGGGTCCTACGAGCAGTACTTC. It codes for CASSYAELAGSYEQYF.

There are a few counts of this clonotype. This chain links TRBV28 with TRBJ2-7; no reliable D call. The CDR3 sequence is 15 residues long. With 3 bases removed from V and 3 bases from J, the gap between germline ends came to 15 bases. Germline lookup yields CDR1 MDHEN and CDR2 SYDVKM. The CDR3 DNA follows: TGTGCCAGCAGTTTTATATGGAGACACAACTACGAGCAGTACTTC. This translates into CASSFIWRHNYEQYF.

In this sample, this clonotype turned up a few times. V gene TRBV20-1 combines with J gene TRBJ2-7; perhaps TRBD1 as D (5 bases). Trimming cost V 3 bases and J 4 bases, with 16 bases left between them. Germline CDR1 reads DFQATT; CDR2 reads SNEGSKA (reference sequence). This CDR3 is built from 14 residues. The CDR3 protein is CSASPHSQGYEQYF. The CDR3 DNA follows: TGCAGTGCTAGTCCCCACAGTCAGGGATACGAGCAGTACTTC.

This CDR3 reads CSALSGGPIQETQYF. The DNA of the CDR3 is TGCAGTGCTCTTAGCGGGGGGCCGATACAAGAGACCCAGTACTTC. This chain links TRBV20-1 with TRBJ2-5, with TRBD2 matching over 10 bases. V trimming: 5 bases; J trimming: 2 bases; junction bases outside the gene matches: 8. Germline loops: CDR1 DFQATT, CDR2 SNEGSKA (reference sequence). The CDR3 runs to 15 residues.

The CDR3 bases are TGCGCCAGCAGGGCTAGCCAAAGAGAGACCCAGTACTTC. This sequence encodes CASRASQRETQYF. The chain recombines TRBV5-1 with TRBJ2-5, with D maybe TRBD2 (5 bases). V dropped 5 bases and J dropped 4 bases, with 12 bases sitting between them. Looked up from germline, CDR1 is SGHRS and CDR2 is YFSETQ. CDR3 size: 13 residues. Together with reference TRBV5-1 and TRBJ2-5, the CDR3 gives the full variable domain: KAGVTQTPRYLIKTRGQQVTLSCSPISGHRSVSWYQQTPGQGLQFLFEYFSETQRNKGNFPGRFSGRQFSNSRSEMNVSTLELGDSALYLCASRASQRETQYFGPGTRLLVL.

This clonotype was picked up a small number of times. The genes are TRBV11-2 and TRBJ2-3; weak D call: TRBD2 (5 bases). Per the germline V gene, CDR1 is SGHAT and CDR2 is FQNNGV. This CDR3 has 14 amino acids. V was shortened by 5 bases and J by 7 bases, with 16 bases between the two germline ends. Written as DNA, the CDR3 is TGTGCCAGCAGCCTAGCCGCTGACGTGTATACGCAGTATTTT. The encoded protein is CASSLAADVYTQYF.

The rearrangement joins TRBV5-6 to TRBJ2-1, with D possibly matching TRBD1 (6 bases). Germline CDR1 SGHDT, CDR2 YYEEEE. The CDR3 consists of 15 residues. V dropped 3 bases and J dropped 1 base, with 11 bases sitting between them. The CDR3 DNA reads TGTGCCAGCAGCTCAGCAGGACAGTCCTACAATGAGCAGTTCTTC. Encoded protein: CASSSAGQSYNEQFF.